This T cell receptor beta chain was captured in a study of Ad26.COV2.S vaccination and SARS-CoV-2 variants. Study details: COV1001, an Ad26.COV2.S trial, supplied this vaccine-arm donor. Whole-study results and caveats: Measurement of non-spike TCR breadth gave similar results in vaccine and placebo recipients. Spike-specific TCR breadth in vaccine recipients exceeded that seen in placebo recipients.

Here immunoSEQ multiplex PCR was the method, and the copy in TCRdb shows in-frame clones only, minus some. Of some 450,000 clones in the sample, 80% to 95% are singletons; the top ten hold about 4.5%. The CDR3 spans 14 residues. Trimming cost V 0 bases and J 0 bases, with 6 bases left between them. Germline V gene sequence: CDR1 SGHTA, CDR2 FQGTGA. Treatment reported: about 20 received Ad26.COV2.S at low or high dose, single or two shots; roughly 5 received placebo; per-sample allocation not given. Day 63 after the first injection of vaccine or placebo was the sampling time. SARS-CoV-2 spike from the Wuhan strain was encoded by the vaccine, an Ad26 vector. Details on this clone: Its cognate antigen is unknown.

The chain couples TRBV7-3 to TRBJ2-7; D possibly corresponds to TRBD2 (5 bases). This receptor was identified in a person aged 18 to 59 who received the Ad26.COV2.S COVID-19 vaccine or a placebo. The source material was peripheral blood, sampled in a trial of Ad26.COV2.S vaccine versus placebo. CDR3 DNA sequence: TGTGCCAGCAGCTTAACCGGAGGCTCCTACGAGCAGTACTTC. Translation: CASSLTGGSYEQYF.